These 9 T cell receptor beta chains were sequenced from one sample in a study of technical replicates of blood from a handful of donors. Assay: immunoSEQ multiplex PCR; the TCRdb copy retains only in-frame clones and omits some. The repertoire includes 75,000 to 95,000 clones, 95% of them detected once, and around 0.26% sits in the top ten. The sequencing sample was made of T cells isolated from PBMCs. The receptor source for this set is a human donor in good health.

This clone was seen once. The rearrangement links TRBV7-3 to TRBJ1-2, with a weak D call TRBD1 (6 bases). The CDR3 has 13 residues. The germline V and J ends were trimmed by 9 bases and 4 bases, with 15 bases remaining between them. Germline V CDR1 and CDR2: SGHTA, FQGTGA. CDR3 DNA: TGTGCCAGTGGGGGGGACACCTCCTATGGCTACACCTTC. It is translated as CASGGDTSYGYTF.

This chain uses TRBV29-1 with TRBJ2-1; 8 bases are a match to TRBD1. Germline loops: CDR1 SQVTM, CDR2 ANQGSEA. This CDR3 spans 14 amino acids. The V segment lost 7 bases and the J segment 2 bases; nucleotides outside the gene matches: 7. The CDR3 DNA sequence: TGCAGCGCAACGCAGGGGGCAGCCTACAATGAGCAGTTCTTC. The encoded protein is CSATQGAAYNEQFF.

V and J are TRBV5-5 and TRBJ1-2; D is uncertain. CDR3 length equals 14 residues. The germline V gene encodes CDR1 SGHKS and CDR2 YYEKEE (reference sequence). V shed 0 bases and J shed 1 base, with 7 bases lying between them. The CDR3 DNA reads TGTGCCAGCAGCTTGGGGCGGTTTAACTATGGCTACACCTTC. Residues: CASSLGRFNYGYTF.

This rearrangement joins TRBV27 to TRBJ1-2; 7 bases are a match to TRBD1. The CDR3 consists of 15 residues. The V segment lost 3 bases and the J segment 5 bases; nucleotides outside the gene matches: 9. Germline V gene data show CDR1 as MNHEY and CDR2 as SMNVEV (reference sequence). The CDR3 here is CASSFQGVGLYGYTF. The CDR3 DNA sequence: TGTGCCAGCAGTTTCCAGGGGGTAGGGTTGTATGGCTACACCTTC.

The rearrangement joins TRBV29-1 to TRBJ2-3, with 14 positions matching TRBD2. Germline CDR1 SQVTM, CDR2 ANQGSEA. The CDR3 runs to 15 residues. The trim removed 5 bases at V and 4 bases at J, leaving 5 bases unmatched. The CDR3 loop reads CSVSTSGRAADTQYF. CDR3 in DNA: TGCAGCGTTTCGACTAGCGGGAGGGCCGCAGATACGCAGTATTTT.

The V gene is TRBV28, the J gene TRBJ1-4; 10 positions match TRBD1. The V gene end was trimmed by 4 bases and the J gene end by 1 base; junction bases not matched to a gene: 3. Germline CDR1 MDHEN, CDR2 SYDVKM. CDR3 length: 16 amino acids. The CDR3 here is CASSSGQGGTNEKLFF. The CDR3 bases are TGTGCCAGCAGTTCAGGACAGGGGGGAACTAATGAAAAACTGTTTTTT. Complete variable domain (other parts from reference TRBV28 and TRBJ1-4): DVKVTQSSRYLVKRTGEKVFLECVQDMDHENMFWYRQDPGLGLRLIYFSYDVKMKEKGDIPEGYSVSREKKERFSLILESASTNQTSMYLCASSSGQGGTNEKLFFGSGTQLSVL.

The chain recombines TRBV28 with TRBJ1-2, with TRBD1 as a possible D gene (5 bases). Germline loops: CDR1 MDHEN, CDR2 SYDVKM. The CDR3 runs 14 residues. Trimming took 3 bases from V and 4 from J, leaving 12 bases between them. This CDR3 reads CASSFPGGIYGYTF. The CDR3 DNA reads as TGTGCCAGCAGTTTCCCTGGGGGGATCTATGGCTACACCTTC.

The rearrangement joins TRBV5-1 to TRBJ2-2; D perhaps matches TRBD1 (5 bases). Looked up from germline, CDR1 is SGHRS and CDR2 is YFSETQ. CDR3 length equals 15 residues. Trimming cost V 0 bases and J 4 bases, with 10 bases left between them. CDR3 protein: CASSLVDKFTGELFF. CDR3 in DNA: TGCGCCAGCAGCTTGGTGGACAAATTCACCGGGGAGCTGTTTTTT.

This clone appeared a few times. The chain has TRBV9 and TRBJ2-7, with D perhaps matching TRBD2 (8 bases). This CDR3 is built from 17 residues. Trimming pared 2 bases from V and 2 bases from J, leaving 20 bases between. CDR1 and CDR2 (germline): SGDLS, YYNGEE. The CDR3 protein is CASSVGTAGRGTYEQYF. Written as DNA, the CDR3 is TGTGCCAGCAGCGTGGGGACAGCCGGGAGGGGCACCTACGAGCAGTACTTC.